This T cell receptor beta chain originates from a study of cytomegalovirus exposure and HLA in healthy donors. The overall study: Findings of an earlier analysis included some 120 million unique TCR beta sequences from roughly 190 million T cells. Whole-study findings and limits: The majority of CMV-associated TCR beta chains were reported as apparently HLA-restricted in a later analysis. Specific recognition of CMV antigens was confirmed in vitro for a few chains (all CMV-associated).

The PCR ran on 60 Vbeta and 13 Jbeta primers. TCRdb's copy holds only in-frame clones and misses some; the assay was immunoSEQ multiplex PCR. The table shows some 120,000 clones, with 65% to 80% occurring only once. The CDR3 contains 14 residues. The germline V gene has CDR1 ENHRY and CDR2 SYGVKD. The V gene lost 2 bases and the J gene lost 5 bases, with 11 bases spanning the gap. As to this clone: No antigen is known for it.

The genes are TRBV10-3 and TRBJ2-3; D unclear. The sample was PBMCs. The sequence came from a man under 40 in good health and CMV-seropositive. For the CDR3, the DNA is TGTGCCATCAGTGAGGGGCCAGACGGAGATACGCAGTATTTT. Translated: CAISEGPDGDTQYF.